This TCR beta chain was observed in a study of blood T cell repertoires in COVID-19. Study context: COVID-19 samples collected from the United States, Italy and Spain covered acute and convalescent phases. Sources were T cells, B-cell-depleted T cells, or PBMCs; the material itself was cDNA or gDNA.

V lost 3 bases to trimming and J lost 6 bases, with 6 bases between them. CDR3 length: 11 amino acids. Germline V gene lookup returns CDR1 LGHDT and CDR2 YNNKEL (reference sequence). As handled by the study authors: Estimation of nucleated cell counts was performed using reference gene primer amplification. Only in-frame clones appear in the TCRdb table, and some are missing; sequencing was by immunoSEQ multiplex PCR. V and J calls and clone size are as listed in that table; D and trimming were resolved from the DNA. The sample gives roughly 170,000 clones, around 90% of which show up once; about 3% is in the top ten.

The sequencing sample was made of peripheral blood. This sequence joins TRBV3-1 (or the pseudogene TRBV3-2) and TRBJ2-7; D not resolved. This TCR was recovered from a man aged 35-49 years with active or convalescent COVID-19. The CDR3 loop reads CASSQYREQYF. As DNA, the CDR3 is TGTGCCAGCAGCCAGTATCGCGAGCAGTACTTC.